This T cell receptor (beta chain) was identified during a study of PD-L1 blockade in urothelial cancer. Study information: Patients started atezolizumab around 2014, 1,200 mg intravenously every 3 weeks. About 90% of the 29 patients were males with bladder-origin urothelial cancer.

The germline CDR1 and CDR2 sequences are MNHNS and SASEGT. Deletions cut 2 bases from V and 0 bases from J, with 10 bases between. This CDR3 spans 16 amino acids. Profiling relied on immunoSEQ multiplex PCR, and the TCRdb table lists in-frame clones only, not all of them. The data contain tens of thousands of clones, more than 65% of them singletons. This clone was seen only once. This clonotype was obtained from a man between 65 and 85 years old with urothelial cancer. Sequences were derived from PBMCs, sampled around atezolizumab (anti-PD-L1) treatment. The chain is built from TRBV6-1 and TRBJ1-4, with D unclear. The CDR3 bases are TGTGCCAGCAGTGAAACTATGCCCTCAACTAATGAAAAACTGTTTTTT. Translated, it gives CASSETMPSTNEKLFF.